These 30 T cell receptor beta chains originate from one sample sequenced in a study of blood T cells in healthy people across ages. Then a second PCR, running roughly 7 to 12 cycles, was carried out with a sample-barcoded 5' primer and a J-beta primer mix. MiXCR was run by TCRdb on the 5' RACE reads, yielding one entry per CDR3 protein. The sample has 600,000 to 900,000 distinct CDR3 sequences, about a quarter seen once; the top ten hold about 2.9%. These data are also associated with another study on T cells of mothers and their children.

The sequenced sample consisted of blood. These TCRs come from a boy aged 10-17 years in good health.

This clonotype was observed a single time. The rearrangement uses TRBV7-8 and TRBJ2-3, with 8 bases matching TRBD1. V lost 5 bases and J lost 3; bases outside the gene matches: 7. The V gene's germline CDR1 is SGHVS and CDR2 FQNEAQ. The CDR3 is made up of 15 amino acids. The CDR3 protein is CASSRDNRGTDTQYF. As DNA, the CDR3 is TGTGCCAGCAGCCGGGACAACAGGGGGACAGATACGCAGTATTTT.

CDR3 protein: CASSFTGGAEAFF. The DNA of the CDR3 is TGCGCCAGCAGTTTCACAGGGGGCGCGGAAGCTTTCTTT. The chain combines TRBV10-1 with TRBJ1-1; 9 nucleotides align to TRBD1. J gave up 8 bases and V 5 bases, and 6 bases lay outside the gene matches. Germline V CDR1 and CDR2: WNHNN, SYGVQD (reference sequence). The CDR3 runs 13 residues.

The chain links TRBV11-1 to TRBJ1-4, with D possibly matching TRBD1 (5 bases). Trimming left V 5 bases short and J 8 bases short, with 12 bases between. Germline CDR1 is SGHAT and CDR2 is FQDESV (reference sequence). CDR3 size: 13 residues. Here the CDR3 DNA reads TGTGCCAGCAGCCCAACGGGGCCGGAAAAACTGTTTTTT. Translated: CASSPTGPEKLFF.

This clonotype came up a few times. The rearrangement links TRBV28 to TRBJ2-3; the match to TRBD2 covers 10 bases. Germline CDR1 is MDHEN and CDR2 is SYDVKM. With 8 bases clipped from V and 1 base from J, the junction kept 3 bases outside the gene matches. The CDR3 totals 14 residues. The CDR3 coding sequence is TGTGCCAGCGATCTAGCGGGAGGCACAGATACGCAGTATTTT. This translates into CASDLAGGTDTQYF.

A few counts support this clonotype. The chain employs TRBV12-3 or TRBV12-4 and TRBJ1-6; D gene unclear. The length of the CDR3 is 14 residues. V was pared by 6 bases and J by 3 bases, with 9 bases between. This CDR3 is CASSRANYNSPLHF. The CDR3 DNA reads as TGTGCCAGCAGCCGGGCCAACTATAATTCACCCCTCCACTTT.

The sample holds a few counts of this clonotype. CDR3 bases: TGTGCCTGGAGCCCGGGGACTACGGAAAAGCAGTACTTC. It yields the protein CAWSPGTTEKQYF. This rearrangement joins TRBV30 to TRBJ2-5, with TRBD2 identical over 7 bases. The CDR3 spans 13 residues. In germline, CDR1 is GTSNPN, CDR2 SVGIG (reference sequence). V lost 3 bases to trimming and J lost 11 bases; unmatched junction nucleotides: 12.

This clonotype was recorded many times. The CDR3 coding sequence is TGTGCCAGCAGCTCCCGGGGGACTGAAGCTTTCTTT. It codes for CASSSRGTEAFF. The chain carries TRBV7-9 and TRBJ1-1; TRBD1 might be the D (5 bases). Trimming removed 4 bases from V and 5 bases from J, with 8 bases in between. Germline V gives CDR1 SEHNR, CDR2 FQNEAQ (reference sequence). This CDR3 has 12 amino acids.

This clonotype was seen repeatedly, ten times or more. This chain links TRBV7-9 with TRBJ2-7; tentatively, D is TRBD2 (5 bases). The CDR3 runs to 12 residues. V was clipped by 5 bases and J by 1 base, with 6 bases between them. Germline assignment: CDR1 SEHNR and CDR2 FQNEAQ (reference sequence). The CDR3 spells CASSEGSYEQYF. CDR3 sequence (DNA): TGTGCCAGCAGCGAGGGTTCCTACGAGCAGTACTTC. Using reference TRBV7-9 and TRBJ2-7 for the parts outside the CDR3, the full variable domain is DTGVSQNPRHKITKRGQNVTFRCDPISEHNRLYWYRQTLGQGPEFLTYFQNEAQLEKSRLLSDRFSAERPKGSFSTLEIQRTEQGDSAMYLCASSEGSYEQYFGPGTRLTVT.

The chain joins TRBV20-1 to TRBJ1-3; D unresolved. CDR3 length: 12 residues. Trimming took 6 bases from V and 3 from J, leaving 9 bases between them. Germline V CDR1 and CDR2: DFQATT, SNEGSKA (reference sequence). The CDR3: CSAADGGNTIYF. CDR3 coding DNA: TGCAGTGCGGCGGACGGTGGAAACACCATATATTTT.

V and J are TRBV2 and TRBJ2-1, with D uncertain. Germline V gene data show CDR1 as SNHLY and CDR2 as FYNNEI. The CDR3 totals 14 residues. Trimming removed 6 bases at V and 3 bases at J, with 12 bases between. As DNA, the CDR3 is TGTGCCAGCAGAGAAAGCGCGTACTACAATGAGCAGTTCTTC. Translated: CASRESAYYNEQFF. The whole variable domain, remainder taken from reference TRBV2 and TRBJ2-1, is EPEVTQTPSHQVTQMGQEVILRCVPISNHLYFYWYRQILGQKVEFLVSFYNNEISEKSEIFDDQFSVERPDGSNFTLKIRSTKLEDSAMYFCASRESAYYNEQFFGPGTRLTVL.

This chain links TRBV9 with TRBJ2-5, with a tentative D call TRBD2 (7 bases). Trimming removed 5 bases from V and 2 bases from J, with 16 bases in between. The CDR3 runs to 15 residues. Per the germline V gene, CDR1 is SGDLS and CDR2 is YYNGEE. CDR3 region: CASSIGGGRQETQYF. The CDR3 DNA follows: TGTGCCAGCAGTATAGGGGGGGGCAGGCAAGAGACCCAGTACTTC.

A word on this clonotype: Just one base apart from a much larger clone, this may be a read error. This chain joins TRBV12-3 or TRBV12-4 and TRBJ2-1; D uncertain. V lost 6 bases to trimming and J lost 7 bases, with 7 bases between them. The CDR3 totals 11 residues. The CDR3 nucleotides are TGTGCCAGCAGGGAGAGGAATGAGCAGTTCTTC. Translated, it gives CASRERNEQFF.

The genes are TRBV4-1 and TRBJ2-5; D call uncertain. Germline loops: CDR1 MGHRA, CDR2 YSYEKL. The CDR3 loop spans 15 amino acids. Trimming cost V 4 bases and J 0 bases, with 12 bases left between them. The CDR3: CASSRVGSYQETQYF. The CDR3 nucleotides read TGCGCCAGCAGCCGAGTCGGCAGTTACCAAGAGACCCAGTACTTC.

This clonotype was detected ten times or more. This chain connects TRBV11-2 to TRBJ2-5, with 12 bases identical to TRBD2. V gave up 6 bases and J gave up 6 bases; unmatched junction bases: 5. The CDR3 consists of 14 residues. Germline V CDR1 and CDR2: SGHAT, FQNNGV. CDR3 region: CASSLAGGPKTQYF. The CDR3 DNA reads as TGTGCCAGCAGTCTAGCGGGGGGGCCGAAGACCCAGTACTTC.

This clonotype was seen only a few times. CDR3 nucleotide sequence: TGTGCCAGCAGCATAAGACAGATCACCCCGCAGTTCTTC. Translation gives CASSIRQITPQFF. This sequence joins TRBV7-3 and TRBJ2-5, with a tentative D call TRBD1 (5 bases). The DNA end favors TRBJ2-1, so the J call may be wrong. This CDR3 is 13 amino acids long. From germline, CDR1 is SGHTA and CDR2 FQGTGA.

The chain uses TRBV20-1 and TRBJ2-1; 13 bases map to TRBD2. The CDR3 has 17 amino acids. Trimming at V came to 7 bases and at J to 0 bases, leaving 9 bases not matched to a gene. Germline lookup yields CDR1 DFQATT and CDR2 SNEGSKA (reference sequence). As DNA, the CDR3 is TGCAGTGTACCGGGACTAGCGGGGCAAAGCTCCTACAATGAGCAGTTCTTC. Residues: CSVPGLAGQSSYNEQFF.

This CDR3 reads CASSVGGASGKLFF. For the CDR3, the DNA is TGTGCCAGCAGCGTAGGGGGCGCGTCTGGAAAACTGTTTTTT. The V and J genes are TRBV9 and TRBJ1-4; weak D call: TRBD1 (5 bases). Trimming took 0 bases from V and 10 from J, leaving 13 bases between them. The CDR3 totals 14 residues. Germline loops: CDR1 SGDLS, CDR2 YYNGEE.

V gene TRBV19 combines with J gene TRBJ2-5, with TRBD1 matching 9 bases. The ends lost 6 bases at V and 11 bases at J; junction bases unmatched: 7. The CDR3 is made up of 12 amino acids. Germline V gene data show CDR1 as LNHDA and CDR2 as SQIVND (reference sequence). The CDR3, as DNA: TGTGCCAGTAGGGGACAGGGTTTGCAGCAGTACTTC. Translation gives CASRGQGLQQYF.

This chain uses TRBV5-1 with TRBJ1-2, with TRBD1 as a possible D gene (6 bases). Trimming removed 1 base from V and 7 bases from J, with 17 bases in between. The germline V gene encodes CDR1 SGHRS and CDR2 YFSETQ. The CDR3 spans 15 residues. CDR3 DNA: TGCGCCAGCAGCTTGAGGGCAGGGGAGGCAAGTGGCTACACCTTC. Residues: CASSLRAGEASGYTF. Variable domain in full (rest from reference TRBV5-1 and TRBJ1-2): KAGVTQTPRYLIKTRGQQVTLSCSPISGHRSVSWYQQTPGQGLQFLFEYFSETQRNKGNFPGRFSGRQFSNSRSEMNVSTLELGDSALYLCASSLRAGEASGYTFGSGTRLTVV.

This clonotype was counted between two and nine times. The CDR3 is CASSQEGQKEEQFF. CDR3 in DNA: TGTGCCAGCAGCCAAGAGGGACAGAAGGAGGAGCAGTTCTTC. The chain employs TRBV4-2 and TRBJ2-1, with 7 bases identical to TRBD1. This CDR3 comprises 14 residues. CDR1 is LGHNA and CDR2 is YNFKEQ in the germline V gene. Trimming removed 0 bases from V and 10 bases from J; junction bases left unmatched: 6.

This clonotype turned up a few times. The chain recombines TRBV29-1 with TRBJ2-5; a possible D gene is TRBD1 (6 bases). TRBJ2-1 matches the DNA end more closely, so the J call is doubtful. Germline lookup yields CDR1 SQVTM and CDR2 ANQGSEA. The CDR3 consists of 11 residues. DNA for the CDR3: TGCAGCGTGCGCAGGGGAGTCGAGCAGTTCTTC. The encoded protein is CSVRRGVEQFF.

This clonotype was found a few times. V and J are TRBV10-3 and TRBJ2-1; D perhaps matches TRBD1 (6 bases). Germline V gene lookup returns CDR1 ENHRY and CDR2 SYGVKD. The CDR3 runs to 16 residues. V lost 4 bases and J lost 6, with 19 bases in between. This CDR3 reads CAISGYRAGDANEQFF. CDR3 in DNA: TGTGCCATCAGTGGGTACCGGGCAGGGGATGCCAATGAGCAGTTCTTC.

The DNA of the CDR3 is TGCGCCAGCAGCCCCCACCCCAACGAGCAGTACTTC. Protein sequence: CASSPHPNEQYF. The chain recombines TRBV5-1 with TRBJ2-7; D gene uncertain. The germline CDR1 and CDR2 sequences are SGHRS and YFSETQ. There are 12 residues in the CDR3. V was pared by 4 bases and J by 5 bases, with 10 bases between.

This chain connects TRBV25-1 to TRBJ1-4; tentatively, D is TRBD1 (5 bases). V dropped 6 bases and J dropped 4 bases, with 12 bases sitting between them. Germline-derived CDR1 and CDR2 are MGHDK and SYGVNS. The CDR3 consists of 14 residues. The chain's CDR3 is CASRVGQGNEKLFF. The CDR3 nucleotides read TGTGCCAGCAGAGTAGGGCAGGGTAATGAAAAACTGTTTTTT.

The chain has TRBV12-3 or TRBV12-4 and TRBJ1-6, with a possible D match to TRBD1 (5 bases). The CDR3 consists of 15 residues. Trimming cost V 3 bases and J 5 bases, with 11 bases left between them. CDR3 loop: CASSLEGLNNSPLHF. In nucleotides, the CDR3 is TGTGCCAGCAGTTTGGAGGGGCTCAATAATTCACCCCTCCACTTT.

CDR3 protein: CASSLSGLAGAGETQYF. For the CDR3, the DNA is TGCGCCAGCAGCTTGAGTGGACTAGCGGGGGCTGGCGAGACCCAGTACTTC. The chain couples TRBV5-1 to TRBJ2-5; 13 nucleotides agree with TRBD2. V lost 1 base, J lost 5 bases, and 8 bases stayed unmatched. This CDR3 is built from 17 residues. CDR1 is SGHRS and CDR2 is YFSETQ in the germline V gene.

The chain has TRBV29-1 and TRBJ2-6, with unresolved D. CDR3 length equals 13 residues. Between the trimmed V and J ends, which lost 5 bases and 4 bases, there was a span of 9 bases. From germline, CDR1 is SQVTM and CDR2 ANQGSEA. CDR3 DNA: TGCAGCGTTCGAAGGCGAGGGGCCAACGTCCTGACTTTC. Translation: CSVRRRGANVLTF.

The rearrangement links TRBV6-1 to TRBJ1-3; D might be TRBD1 (6 bases). The V gene's germline CDR1 is MNHNS and CDR2 SASEGT. The CDR3 runs 14 residues. V lost 2 bases and J lost 1, with 6 bases in between. CDR3 sequence reads: CASSEQGSGNTIYF. CDR3 sequence (DNA): TGTGCCAGCAGTGAACAGGGGTCTGGAAACACCATATATTTT.

The chain uses TRBV5-1 and TRBJ2-3; 7 bases match TRBD1. Per the germline V gene, CDR1 is SGHRS and CDR2 is YFSETQ. J gave up 0 bases and V 4 bases, and 5 bases lay outside the gene matches. This CDR3 region has 15 residues. The CDR3 bases are TGCGCCAGCAGCGGGGACAGCACTAGCACAGATACGCAGTATTTT. Its protein product is CASSGDSTSTDTQYF.

This clonotype came up a few times. The CDR3 region has the DNA TGTGCCAGCAGTGAACGTGGGGGGGAAGCCAAAAACATTCAGTACTTC. It encodes CASSERGGEAKNIQYF. The chain has TRBV2 and TRBJ2-4; 7 bases map to TRBD2. The CDR3 sequence is 16 residues long. Trimming at V came to 2 bases and at J to 0 bases, leaving 4 bases not matched to a gene. The germline V gene encodes CDR1 SNHLY and CDR2 FYNNEI.